This TCR beta chain was profiled in a study of blood T cell repertoires in COVID-19. This clone was recorded once. Germline lookup yields CDR1 SGHAT and CDR2 FQNNGV. The CDR3 contains 12 residues. Trimming removed 5 bases from V and 8 bases from J; junction bases left unmatched: 3. Using immunoSEQ multiplex PCR, the repertoire was profiled, and TCRdb retains in-frame clones only, with some absent. Of 300,000 to 450,000 clones listed, roughly 86% are singletons. The chain links TRBV11-2 to TRBJ2-1; 7 nucleotides align to TRBD1. Sequencing input: peripheral blood. This receptor was identified in a woman under 40 with COVID-19, enrolled during active disease. CDR3: CASSVQGYEQFF. The CDR3 nucleotides read TGTGCCAGCAGCGTACAGGGGTATGAGCAGTTCTTC.